Sequencing of this T cell receptor beta chain was carried out in a study of blood T cell repertoires in COVID-19. Per the germline V gene, CDR1 is SGHAT and CDR2 is FQNNGV. This CDR3 region has 14 residues. J was trimmed by 4 bases and V by 3 bases; bases with no gene match: 4. TCRdb keeps only in-frame clones here, not all; method: immunoSEQ multiplex PCR. The repertoire holds roughly 110,000 clones, with more than 70% as singletons. The TCR was taken from a woman aged 55-69 years with COVID-19, enrolled during active disease. The V call is TRBV11-2, the J call TRBJ2-3, with 7 bases matching TRBD1. The sequenced sample was peripheral blood. Here the CDR3 reads CASSLRTGPDTQYF. Here the CDR3 DNA reads TGTGCCAGCAGCTTGAGGACAGGCCCAGATACGCAGTATTTT.